This T cell receptor beta chain came from a study of shared clonotypes between healthy human individuals. V lost 4 bases and J 5 bases, leaving 9 bases between the germline ends. The CDR3 consists of 13 residues. CDR1 and CDR2 (germline): SGHVS, FQNEAQ. Each PCR replicate from the sorted subsets contained about 210 ng DNA, which is 25,000 to 30,000 T cell genomes. The assay was immunoSEQ multiplex PCR, and TCRdb's table has in-frame clones only and misses some. The sample yields a few million clones, around 93% seen once. Positive CCR7 selection of CD45RO-negative cells yielded the naive CD8 cells, and terminally differentiated effector memory CD45RA+ cells were excluded. Notes on the study in general: It was expected that sequencing depth would affect clonotype sharing among donors.

Notes on this clone: Its antigen is not known.

The chain carries TRBV7-8 and TRBJ2-1; D is unclear. The TCR was taken from a man between 18 and 35 years old in good health. Some clones in this sample may be carry-over from other donors' samples. Sequenced sample: naive CD8+ T cells from PBMCs. CDR3 bases: TGTGCCAGCAGCTCTCTTTTTAACAATGAGCAGTTCTTC. Its translation: CASSSLFNNEQFF.